This T cell receptor (beta chain) appears in the sequencing data of a study of shared clonotypes between healthy human individuals (dated by TCRdb to 2019 to 2021). Regarding the research as a whole: Three men and a couple of women, aged 18 to 49 years, made up the cohort. To increase sequencing depth and limit assay-specific biases, different laboratories used diverse techniques to prepare libraries and sequence TCR repertoires. Each donor's leukapheresis produced roughly between roughly 0.85 and 9.5 billion PBMCs. The study deeply sequenced blood TCR repertoires of several healthy adults to estimate repertoire size and the extent of clonotype sharing between individuals. Study-level results and caveats: Sampling was restricted to blood, and TCR repertoires in tissue are likely to differ from TCR repertoires in blood. Because the study included a small number of donors, the genetic and exposure-history diversity represented was limited. Based on pairwise subsampling, the degree of clonotype sharing among donors was expected to be affected by sequencing depth.

V gives up 5 bases and J gives up 7 bases, and the segment between their germline ends measures 26 bases. Its CDR3 holds 17 amino acids, cysteine through phenylalanine. Only the CDR3 part of the read is kept: 51 bases, read in frame from the first base. Per the germline V gene (reference sequence), SEHNR is the CDR1 and FQNEAQ is the CDR2. Points on this clone: It lacks a known antigen. No base-level quality is on record; no much larger clone is a single base apart.

Healthy HIV-negative adults with no recently reported acute infections or vaccinations were included as donors. Every donor was a Caucasian adult living in Nashville, Tennessee, USA. For unsorted samples, 80 million to 100 million PBMCs were counted, and genomic DNA was extracted using the QIAamp DNA Blood Mini kit. After blood collection by leukapheresis, PBMCs were isolated using Ficoll-Histopaque density gradient centrifugation and then cryopreserved in the vapor phase of liquid nitrogen. TCR CDR3 regions were amplified from genomic DNA by multiplex PCR using the deep immunoSEQ assay. Extracted genomic DNA from each cell subset was spread evenly across all wells of several immunoSEQ 96-well plates, with each plate serving as a replicate. For unsorted PBMC, each replicate PCR was loaded with roughly 270 ng genomic DNA, equivalent to about 30,000 T cell genomes. Genomic DNA from unsorted PBMC was sequenced over ten immunoSEQ deep assay plates. Purified libraries were quantified with a Qubit 3.0 fluorometer, sized on a Bioanalyzer 2100, and re-quantified with the KAPA Library Quantification kit. Every immunoSEQ 96-well plate was sequenced on a dedicated single-read 150-cycle Illumina NextSeq 550 flow cell. The paper's data handling went like this. The immunoSEQ output contained only junctional sequences without quality scores, so filtering could not match that applied to full-length reads. To assign V/J genes and CDR3, sequences were annotated against IMGT germline references using PyIR, a Python wrapper for IgBLAST v1.9. Reads were filtered out if the reads had weak V/J assignments (E-value above 1e-6), no CDR3, stop codons, out-of-frame junctions, or ambiguous translated residues. V3J clonotypes were defined as sequences sharing the same inferred V gene, J gene, and CDR3 amino acid sequence. Percentage overlap between repertoires was calculated by dividing the number of shared unique clonotypes by the size of the smaller repertoire. Repertoire richness was assessed with RTK rarefaction, the Chao1 estimator, and Recon v2.1 estimates of unobserved clonotypes. What TCRdb holds here is the immuneACCESS table cut down to in-frame rearrangements. Part of the clones is not present; checked against another copy, under half of the missing clones reflect an unresolved V gene, and the others are unexplained. The D gene and trimming were derived from the DNA, and the V and J assignments and clone size from that table. Within this sample are fewer than 650,000 clones, with around 78% of them counted one time only. The ten largest make up about 11% of the sample.

This receptor was identified in a woman aged 35 to 49 in good health. Some clones in this sample may be carry-over from other donors' samples. Input material: PBMCs. The V and J genes are TRBV7-9 and TRBJ2-5; the D gene is possibly TRBD2, with 6 bases matching. The nucleotide sequence is given as TGTGCCAGCAGCCCCCCCTACTCTGCGGAGGGGAAGGGGACCCAGTACTTC. Its translation is CASSPPYSAEGKGTQYF.